This T cell receptor beta chain was obtained from a study of T cell responses to AZD1222 COVID-19 vaccine. About this clone itself: Its antigen is unknown.

Study observations and caveats: A mostly white British donor set with more females was recruited, and clonal diversity was possibly underestimated.

Repertoires were generated with immunoSEQ multiplex PCR, while TCRdb's copy carries only in-frame clones and drops some. The table shows over 120,000 clones, with roughly 92% occurring only once. The V gene's germline CDR1 is SNHLY and CDR2 FYNNEI. The CDR3 loop spans 16 amino acids. Trimming took 6 bases from V and 2 from J; bases not matched to a gene: 10. The source was peripheral blood, collected 28 days after the second AZD1222 dose. The chain couples TRBV2 to TRBJ1-5; 7 positions match TRBD1. The TCR comes from an adult who received the AZD1222 COVID-19 vaccine. This chain's CDR3 is CASSANTGDRNQPQHF. As DNA, the CDR3 is TGTGCCAGCAGCGCAAACACAGGGGATCGCAATCAGCCCCAGCATTTT.